This passage covers 29 T cell receptor beta chains from one sample sequenced in a study of T-cell memory formation after mild COVID-19. TCRdb called the 5' RACE reads again in MiXCR, with one record for every CDR3 protein. The sample has 100,000 or so distinct CDR3 sequences; around 10% are singletons. Specimen: PBMCs or a T cell subset sorted from them (not recorded which). These receptor sequences come from a man between 18 and 29 years old who had mild COVID-19 (a few samples of this study predate the infection). Cell type and time point are not known.

There are a few counts of this clonotype. The J gene is TRBJ2-3, the V gene TRBV13; 12 bases are a match to TRBD2. V lost 5 bases, J lost 5 bases, and 17 bases stayed unmatched. The CDR3 loop spans 19 amino acids. Germline-derived CDR1 and CDR2 are PRHDT and FYEKMQ (reference sequence). CDR3 sequence (DNA): TGTGCCAGCAGCCCCTGGACTAGCGGGGACTCCCCCGGGAAAGATACGCAGTATTTT. It encodes CASSPWTSGDSPGKDTQYF.

The chain is built from TRBV13 and TRBJ1-2, with 7 bases that match TRBD1. Trimming removed 0 bases from V and 3 bases from J; junction bases left unmatched: 4. Germline-derived CDR1 and CDR2 are PRHDT and FYEKMQ (reference sequence). The CDR3 consists of 15 residues. The CDR3 region has the DNA TGTGCCAGCAGCTTAGGACAGGGGAGCTACTATGGCTACACCTTC. Residues: CASSLGQGSYYGYTF.

The rearrangement joins TRBV12-3 or TRBV12-4 to TRBJ2-2; TRBD1 matches 8 bases. Unmatched junction bases numbered 8, after V lost 2 bases and J lost 6 bases. The CDR3 loop spans 16 amino acids. The CDR3 DNA sequence: TGTGCCAGCAGTTTATTCAGGGGGCAAGGAGCCGGGGAGCTGTTTTTT. The encoded protein is CASSLFRGQGAGELFF.

This clonotype has only a few counts. The rearrangement uses TRBV5-5 and TRBJ2-3, with no clear D. The CDR3 totals 15 residues. The germline V and J ends were trimmed by 3 bases and 2 bases, with 13 bases remaining between them. Germline V gene sequence: CDR1 SGHKS, CDR2 YYEKEE (reference sequence). CDR3 sequence reads: CASSSGRLLTDTQYF. In DNA, the CDR3 is TGTGCCAGCAGCTCCGGACGGCTTCTCACAGATACGCAGTATTTT.

This clonotype was counted only a few times. The V gene is TRBV4-3, the J gene TRBJ2-1, with TRBD2 identical over 7 bases. CDR3 length equals 17 residues. The germline V gene encodes CDR1 LGHNA and CDR2 YSLEER. Unmatched junction bases numbered 17, after V lost 4 bases and J lost 8 bases. The CDR3 DNA is TGCGCCAGCAGCCCATCACTACTAGCGACGAATTTGGATGAGCAGTTCTTC. Amino acid sequence: CASSPSLLATNLDEQFF.

This clonotype showed up just a few times. The chain employs TRBV12-3 or TRBV12-4 and TRBJ2-5, with D possibly TRBD2 on 6 matching bases. V was clipped by 3 bases and J by 9 bases, with 11 bases between them. The CDR3 contains 12 residues. CDR3 sequence: CASSFPGGAQYF. The CDR3 DNA sequence: TGTGCCAGCAGTTTCCCCGGGGGAGCCCAGTACTTC.

This clonotype showed up just a few times. The chain couples TRBV6-5 to TRBJ2-1; no definite D call. Germline V gene sequence: CDR1 MNHEY, CDR2 SVGAGI. Trimming cost V 0 bases and J 10 bases, with 10 bases left between them. The CDR3 runs 13 residues. The CDR3 region has the DNA TGTGCCAGCAGTTACTCCGGGTCCGACGAGCAGTTCTTC. Its translation is CASSYSGSDEQFF.

The chain joins TRBV7-6 to TRBJ1-1; weak D call: TRBD1 (5 bases). With 4 bases removed from V and 5 bases from J, the gap between germline ends came to 14 bases. This CDR3 has 14 residues. Per germline, CDR1 SGHVS and CDR2 FNYEAQ. Written as DNA, the CDR3 is TGTGCCAGCAGCTCGGCGGGTGGGGGGACTGAAGCTTTCTTT. It encodes CASSSAGGGTEAFF.

CDR3 loop: CASSWDRDTEAFF. The CDR3 bases are TGTGCCAGCAGTTGGGACAGAGACACTGAAGCTTTCTTT. This chain uses TRBV12-3 or TRBV12-4 with TRBJ1-1; 7 positions agree with TRBD1. The CDR3 is 13 residues long. The ends lost 4 bases at V and 3 bases at J; junction bases unmatched: 2.

This clonotype was detected only a few times. The chain employs TRBV27 and TRBJ2-7; the D is unclear. V gave up 0 bases and J gave up 3 bases, with 6 bases separating them. The germline V gene has CDR1 MNHEY and CDR2 SMNVEV (reference sequence). The CDR3 runs 13 residues. The CDR3 here is CASSLSNYYEQYF. The CDR3 DNA sequence: TGTGCCAGCAGTTTATCGAATTACTACGAGCAGTACTTC.

This clonotype turned up a few times. The V and J genes are TRBV4-2 and TRBJ2-2; 10 bases match TRBD2. The V gene's germline CDR1 is LGHNA and CDR2 YNFKEQ. The CDR3 runs 18 residues. The ends lost 1 base at V and 5 bases at J; junction bases unmatched: 10. CDR3 amino acids: CASSQVHRTSGGTGELFF. The CDR3 region has the DNA TGTGCCAGCAGCCAAGTACACAGGACTAGCGGCGGGACCGGGGAGCTGTTTTTT.

This clonotype was counted only a few times. The rearrangement joins TRBV12-3 or TRBV12-4 to TRBJ1-1; D is undetermined. This CDR3 has 11 residues. The ends were cut back, 3 bases at V and 4 bases at J, with 3 bases in the middle. In nucleotides, the CDR3 is TGTGCCAGCAGTTTTGTCACTGAAGCTTTCTTT. Translating gives CASSFVTEAFF.

This clonotype was seen a few times. The chain has TRBV12-3 or TRBV12-4 and TRBJ1-1, with a weak D call TRBD1 (5 bases). The CDR3 has 12 amino acids. Trimming stripped 7 bases from V and 6 bases from J, with 12 bases between. CDR3 loop: CASTIGGAEAFF. CDR3 nucleotides: TGTGCCAGCACCATCGGGGGAGCTGAAGCTTTCTTT.

In this sample, this clonotype turned up a few times. The J gene is TRBJ1-2, the V gene TRBV27; TRBD1 aligns across 9 bases. Per the germline V gene, CDR1 is MNHEY and CDR2 is SMNVEV (reference sequence). This CDR3 spans 13 amino acids. The trim removed 3 bases at V and 6 bases at J, leaving 2 bases unmatched. CDR3 bases: TGTGCCAGCAGTTTCTGGACAGGGGATGGCTACACCTTC. This translates into CASSFWTGDGYTF.

This clonotype appeared many times. J is TRBJ2-5 and V is TRBV7-9; no firm D call. V shed 7 bases and J shed 5 bases, with 11 bases lying between them. The CDR3 extends over 12 amino acids. Germline V gives CDR1 SEHNR, CDR2 FQNEAQ (reference sequence). The CDR3 sequence: CASTQFLETQYF. The DNA for the CDR3 is TGTGCCAGCACCCAATTTCTCGAGACCCAGTACTTC.

The V gene is TRBV10-3, the J gene TRBJ2-5; maybe TRBD2 (5 bases). Germline V gives CDR1 ENHRY, CDR2 SYGVKD. Deletions cut 6 bases from V and 0 bases from J, with 11 bases between. This CDR3 is built from 14 residues. The CDR3 DNA follows: TGTGCCATCAGGGGAGAGGGTTACCAAGAGACCCAGTACTTC. Translation gives CAIRGEGYQETQYF.

The rearrangement links TRBV7-9 to TRBJ1-1, with D possibly being TRBD1 (6 bases). The germline V gene encodes CDR1 SEHNR and CDR2 FQNEAQ (reference sequence). This CDR3 has 17 residues. Trimming cost V 4 bases and J 0 bases, with 18 bases left between them. The CDR3 DNA reads as TGTGCCAGCAGCTCCCTGGGGTGGGGGCTAATGAACACTGAAGCTTTCTTT. Translated: CASSSLGWGLMNTEAFF.

The chain carries TRBV9 and TRBJ2-3; 9 bases align to TRBD2. V shed 4 bases and J 3 bases; nucleotides not matched to a gene: 9. The CDR3 totals 16 residues. Per germline, CDR1 SGDLS and CDR2 YYNGEE. The CDR3 protein is CASSIVSGGMTDTQYF. CDR3 bases: TGTGCCAGCAGCATCGTGAGCGGGGGGATGACAGATACGCAGTATTTT.

A few counts support this clonotype. The chain recombines TRBV12-3 or TRBV12-4 with TRBJ1-1; D call uncertain. The CDR3 extends over 13 amino acids. With 4 bases removed from V and 5 bases from J, the gap between germline ends came to 11 bases. CDR3 loop: CASSSLRRTEAFF. Here the CDR3 DNA reads TGTGCCAGCAGTTCACTCCGGCGGACTGAAGCTTTCTTT.

This clonotype has a count of ten or more. V is TRBV12-3 or TRBV12-4 and J is TRBJ2-5; 7 nucleotides agree with TRBD1. The CDR3 spans 16 residues. Trimming took 4 bases from V and 1 from J; bases not matched to a gene: 9. The CDR3 DNA is TGTGCCAGCAGTTCCATGCGGACAGGTCGCCAAGAGACCCAGTACTTC. Its protein is CASSSMRTGRQETQYF.

This clonotype was observed a handful of times. The chain has TRBV7-6 and TRBJ2-1; TRBD2 is a possible D gene (5 bases). Germline lookup yields CDR1 SGHVS and CDR2 FNYEAQ. This CDR3 has 16 residues. Trimming pared 1 base from V and 4 bases from J, leaving 14 bases between. Here the CDR3 reads CASSLERAGLYNEQFF. CDR3 nucleotides: TGTGCCAGCAGCTTAGAGAGGGCCGGTTTATACAATGAGCAGTTCTTC.

This clonotype appeared a few times. The V call is TRBV7-9, the J call TRBJ2-1; 12 bases match TRBD2. V lost 5 bases and J lost 8; bases outside the gene matches: 10. CDR1 SEHNR and CDR2 FQNEAQ come from the germline V gene (reference sequence). This CDR3 has 16 amino acids. The CDR3: CASSPTLAGGLYEQFF. Here the CDR3 DNA reads TGTGCCAGCAGCCCCACCCTAGCGGGGGGGCTCTATGAGCAGTTCTTC.

V is TRBV5-1 and J is TRBJ1-5; 8 bases fit TRBD1. V shed 3 bases and J 6 bases; nucleotides not matched to a gene: 17. Germline CDR1 SGHRS, CDR2 YFSETQ. This CDR3 has 18 amino acids. In DNA, the CDR3 is TGCGCCAGCAGCTATGGCTTTGACGGACAGGGCCCTCTTCAGCCCCAGCATTTT. Translation gives CASSYGFDGQGPLQPQHF.

This clonotype was counted between two and nine times. The chain employs TRBV30 and TRBJ1-1; maybe TRBD1 (6 bases). V was trimmed by 2 bases and J by 4 bases, leaving 14 bases between them. This CDR3 contains 14 residues. Germline lookup yields CDR1 GTSNPN and CDR2 SVGIG (reference sequence). The CDR3 DNA follows: TGTGCCTGGAGTTCCGTCGGGGGCGGCACTGAAGCTTTCTTT. Its protein is CAWSSVGGGTEAFF.

This clonotype has only a few counts. V gene TRBV4-2 combines with J gene TRBJ2-1, with D uncertain. The CDR3 has 15 residues. V gave up 0 bases and J gave up 1 base, with 7 bases separating them. Germline CDR1 and CDR2: LGHNA and YNFKEQ. The CDR3 DNA sequence: TGTGCCAGCAGCCAAGATGCCTTATCCTACAATGAGCAGTTCTTC. It yields the protein CASSQDALSYNEQFF.

V and J are TRBV29-1 and TRBJ1-1; 10 bases agree with TRBD1. Germline trimming cut 0 bases from V and 4 bases from J; bases unmatched to any gene: 5. CDR3 length: 15 amino acids. Germline-derived CDR1 and CDR2 are SQVTM and ANQGSEA. The CDR3 loop is CSVEDPTGGFTEAFF. The DNA for the CDR3 is TGCAGCGTTGAAGATCCGACAGGGGGCTTCACTGAAGCTTTCTTT.

This clonotype was seen a few times. V is TRBV28 and J is TRBJ1-5; D ambiguous. From germline, CDR1 is MDHEN and CDR2 SYDVKM. There are 14 residues in the CDR3. Trimming took off 6 bases at V and 5 bases at J, with 14 bases between the two ends. The DNA for the CDR3 is TGTGCCAGCAGCCCGTGGGCCGTTGATCAGCCCCAGCATTTT. This translates into CASSPWAVDQPQHF.

The V gene is TRBV5-8, the J gene TRBJ1-1; possible D gene TRBD1, 5 bases. V dropped 0 bases and J dropped 12 bases, with 18 bases sitting between them. In germline, CDR1 is SGHTS, CDR2 YDEGEE. The CDR3 has 14 residues. CDR3 in DNA: TGTGCCAGCAGCTTGGTGAAGGGGCCTAGTGGTACTTTCTTT. It translates to CASSLVKGPSGTFF.

This clonotype has a handful of counts. The chain combines TRBV6-2 or TRBV6-3 with TRBJ2-5; a weak D match, TRBD2 (7 bases). Germline V gene lookup returns CDR1 MNHEY and CDR2 SVGEGT. Between the trimmed V and J ends, which lost 6 bases and 3 bases, there was a span of 14 bases. The CDR3 loop spans 14 amino acids. The CDR3 nucleotides read TGTGCCAGCAGGGGGGCCGCGGGGGAAGAGACCCAGTACTTC. Encoded protein: CASRGAAGEETQYF.